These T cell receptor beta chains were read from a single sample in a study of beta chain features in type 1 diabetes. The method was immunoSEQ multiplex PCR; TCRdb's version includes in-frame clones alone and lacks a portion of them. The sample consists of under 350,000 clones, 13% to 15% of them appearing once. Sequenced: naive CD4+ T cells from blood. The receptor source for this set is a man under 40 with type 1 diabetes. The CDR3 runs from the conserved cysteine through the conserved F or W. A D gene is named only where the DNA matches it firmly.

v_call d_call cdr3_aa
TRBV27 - CASSPFFGENIQYF
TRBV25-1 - CASSESNRYQETQYF
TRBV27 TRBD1 CASRATGFYEQYF
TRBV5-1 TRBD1 CASSLTGTGDNQPQHF
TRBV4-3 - CASSQEVQALNTGELFF
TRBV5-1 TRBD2 CASSLEPSGIVYEQFF
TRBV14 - CASSTYALDTQYF
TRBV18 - CASSPQSTGIHEQFF
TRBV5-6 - CASRLVDEQYF
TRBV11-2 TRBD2 CASSPFLAVNTGELFF
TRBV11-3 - CASSLGGEGEAFF
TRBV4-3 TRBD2 CASSQGLAGGNYEQYF
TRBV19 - CASSLTGLLGQPQHF
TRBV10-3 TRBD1 CAISTGEGQYF
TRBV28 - CASKGAVNEKLFF
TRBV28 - CASSPGGDYGYTF
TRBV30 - CAWSVRGNQPQHF
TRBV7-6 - CASSFGNSGTDTQYF
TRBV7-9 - CASSLPGTTLNIQYF
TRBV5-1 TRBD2 CASSPGLVVYEQYF
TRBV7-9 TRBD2 CASSRGLAGGALSTDTQYF
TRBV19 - CASSKVRTGNQPQHF
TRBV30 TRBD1 CAWSVQSAGGSYEQYF
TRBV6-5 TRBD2 CASRYDSGATDTQYF
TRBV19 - CASRRDFTPVSNQPQHF
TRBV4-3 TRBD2 CASSQATGLAGTTSYNEQFF
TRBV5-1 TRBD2 CASSPMGGSKQYF
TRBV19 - CASQLTVPAGTQYF
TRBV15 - CATSRDRGSGYEQYF
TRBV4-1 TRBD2 CASSVSRSAGSFQTQYF
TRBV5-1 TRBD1 CASSAGTANTEAFF
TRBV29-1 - CSVSRESGNTIYF
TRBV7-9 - CASSSLTSTEQFF
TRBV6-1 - CASSPTGREETQYF